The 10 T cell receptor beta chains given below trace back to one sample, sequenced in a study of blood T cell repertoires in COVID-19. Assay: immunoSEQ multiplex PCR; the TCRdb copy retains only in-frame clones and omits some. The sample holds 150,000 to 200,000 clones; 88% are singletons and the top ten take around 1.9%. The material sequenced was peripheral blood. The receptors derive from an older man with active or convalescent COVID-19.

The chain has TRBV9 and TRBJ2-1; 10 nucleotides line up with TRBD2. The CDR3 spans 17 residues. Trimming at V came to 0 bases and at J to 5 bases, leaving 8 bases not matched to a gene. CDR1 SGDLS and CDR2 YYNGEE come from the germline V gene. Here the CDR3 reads CASSVDVWTSGNNEQFF. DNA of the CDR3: TGTGCCAGCAGCGTAGATGTTTGGACTAGCGGAAACAATGAGCAGTTCTTC.

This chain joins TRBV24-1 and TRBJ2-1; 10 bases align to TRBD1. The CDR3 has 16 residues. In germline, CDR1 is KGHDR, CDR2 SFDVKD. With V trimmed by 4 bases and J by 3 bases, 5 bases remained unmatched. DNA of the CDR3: TGTGCCACCAGTGACCCGGGACAGGGGATCTACAATGAGCAGTTCTTC. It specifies CATSDPGQGIYNEQFF.

This CDR3 reads CASSYSQGAAEKLFF. The CDR3, as DNA: TGTGCCAGCAGTTACTCCCAGGGGGCGGCTGAAAAACTGTTTTTT. V and J are TRBV6-5 and TRBJ1-4; 8 bases align to TRBD1. The CDR3 has 15 residues. Germline V gives CDR1 MNHEY, CDR2 SVGAGI. V lost 0 bases, J lost 7 bases, and 4 bases stayed unmatched.

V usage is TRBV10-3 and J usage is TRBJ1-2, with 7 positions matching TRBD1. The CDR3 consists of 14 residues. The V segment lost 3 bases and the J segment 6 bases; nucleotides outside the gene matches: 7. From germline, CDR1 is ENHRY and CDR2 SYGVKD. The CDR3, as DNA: TGTGCCATCAGTGACAAACAGGGGATTGATGGCTACACCTTC. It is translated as CAISDKQGIDGYTF.

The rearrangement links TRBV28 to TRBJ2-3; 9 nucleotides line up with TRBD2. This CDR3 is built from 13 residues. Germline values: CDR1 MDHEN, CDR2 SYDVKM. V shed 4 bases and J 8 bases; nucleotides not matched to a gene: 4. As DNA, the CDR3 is TGTGCCAGCAGTTGGGGCGGGAGGGCTACGCAGTATTTT. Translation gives CASSWGGRATQYF. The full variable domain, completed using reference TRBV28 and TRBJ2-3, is DVKVTQSSRYLVKRTGEKVFLECVQDMDHENMFWYRQDPGLGLRLIYFSYDVKMKEKGDIPEGYSVSREKKERFSLILESASTNQTSMYLCASSWGGRATQYFGPGTRLTVL.

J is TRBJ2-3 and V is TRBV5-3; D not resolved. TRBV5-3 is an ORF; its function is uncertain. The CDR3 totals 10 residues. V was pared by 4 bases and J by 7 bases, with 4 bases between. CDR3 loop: CARSINTQYF. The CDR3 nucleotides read TGTGCCAGAAGCATAAATACGCAGTATTTT.

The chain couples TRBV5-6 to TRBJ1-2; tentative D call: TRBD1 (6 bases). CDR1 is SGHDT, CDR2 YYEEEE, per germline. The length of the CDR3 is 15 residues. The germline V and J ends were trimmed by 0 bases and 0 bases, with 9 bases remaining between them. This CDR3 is CASSLVGGSNYGYTF. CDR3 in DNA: TGTGCCAGCAGCTTGGTAGGGGGTTCTAACTATGGCTACACCTTC.

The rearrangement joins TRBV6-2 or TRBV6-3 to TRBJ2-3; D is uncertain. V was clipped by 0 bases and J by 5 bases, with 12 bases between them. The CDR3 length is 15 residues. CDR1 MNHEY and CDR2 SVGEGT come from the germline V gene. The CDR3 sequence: CASSYSIIRGDTQYF. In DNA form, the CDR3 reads TGTGCCAGCAGTTACTCGATAATCCGCGGAGATACGCAGTATTTT.

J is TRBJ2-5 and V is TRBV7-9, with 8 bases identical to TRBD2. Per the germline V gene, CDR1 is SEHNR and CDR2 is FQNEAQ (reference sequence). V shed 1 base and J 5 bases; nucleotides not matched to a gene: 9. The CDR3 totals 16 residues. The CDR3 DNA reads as TGTGCCAGCAGCTTAGATGGGTCGACTAGCGCTGAGACCCAGTACTTC. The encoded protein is CASSLDGSTSAETQYF.

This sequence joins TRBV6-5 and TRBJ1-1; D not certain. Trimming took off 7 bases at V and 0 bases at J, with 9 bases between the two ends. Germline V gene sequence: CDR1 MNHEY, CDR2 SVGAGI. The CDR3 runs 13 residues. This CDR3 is CASNPTVNTEAFF. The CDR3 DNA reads TGTGCCAGCAACCCCACGGTGAACACTGAAGCTTTCTTT.